This T cell receptor (beta chain) is from a study of identifying expanded T cells in peripheral blood. Points from the study as a whole: Approximately two-week clone count variance significantly increased as total template count grew. Differentially abundant clones: 0.95 to 1.5 between replicates, 15 to 17 at two to three weeks, around 19 at four.

The method was immunoSEQ multiplex PCR; TCRdb's version includes in-frame clones alone and lacks a portion of them. The table includes over 100,000 clones, 70% to 90% detected once. No infections or other immune events were documented during collection. A note on this clone: Its antigen is undetermined.

The sequenced material came from blood. This clonotype was sampled from a person aged 18 to 70 in good health.

The CDR3 region has the DNA TGCGCCAGCAGCTTTCTGACAGGGTCATCTAATGAGCAGTTCTTC. Its protein product is CASSFLTGSSNEQFF. This chain links TRBV5-1 with TRBJ2-1; 7 nucleotides agree with TRBD1. Germline CDR1 is SGHRS and CDR2 is YFSETQ. The CDR3 contains 15 residues. The trim removed 2 bases at V and 7 bases at J, leaving 9 bases unmatched. The variable domain in full, completed from reference TRBV5-1 and TRBJ2-1, reads KAGVTQTPRYLIKTRGQQVTLSCSPISGHRSVSWYQQTPGQGLQFLFEYFSETQRNKGNFPGRFSGRQFSNSRSEMNVSTLELGDSALYLCASSFLTGSSNEQFFGPGTRLTVL.